The rows below give T cell receptor beta chains drawn from one sample of a study of blood T cell repertoires in COVID-19. Profiled with immunoSEQ multiplex PCR; TCRdb holds only in-frame clones, not every one. The data show tens of thousands of clones, around 90% seen once. The sample consisted of peripheral blood. Source of these receptors: a woman aged 80 or over with active or convalescent COVID-19. Each CDR3 is given with its conserved first and last residue. Fields, in order: J gene, D gene, V gene, clone size, CDR3 DNA, CDR3 protein. D genes are given only for firm matches. Expanded clones get a size class; other rows say once, few or many, or leave the size out.

j_gene: TRBJ2-5; d_gene: NA; v_gene: TRBV18; abundance: NA; CDR3nt: TGTGCCAGCTCGCGCTTGCGAGAACAAGAGACCCAGTACTTC; CDR3aa: CASSRLREQETQYF
j_gene: TRBJ2-3; d_gene: NA; v_gene: TRBV7-2; abundance: NA; CDR3nt: TGTGCCAGCAGCTCCCTAGCGACCGTCCCCACAGATACGCAGTATTTT; CDR3aa: CASSSLATVPTDTQYF
j_gene: TRBJ2-6; d_gene: NA; v_gene: TRBV29-1; abundance: NA; CDR3nt: TGCAGCGTTGAAGATGAGAGTGGGGCCAACGTCCTGACTTTC; CDR3aa: CSVEDESGANVLTF
j_gene: TRBJ2-7; d_gene: TRBD2; v_gene: TRBV2; abundance: NA; CDR3nt: TGTGCCAGCAAAGTTGGACTAGCGGGCCCTTCCTACGAGCAGTACTTC; CDR3aa: CASKVGLAGPSYEQYF
j_gene: TRBJ1-5; d_gene: TRBD1; v_gene: TRBV19; abundance: NA; CDR3nt: TGTGCCAGTAGTATTCGGGGACAGGGGAGTCAGCCCCAGCATTTT; CDR3aa: CASSIRGQGSQPQHF
j_gene: TRBJ2-2; d_gene: NA; v_gene: TRBV5-4; abundance: NA; CDR3nt: TGTGCCAGCAGCTTGTTTGGCGGGGCGAACACCGGGGAGCTGTTTTTT; CDR3aa: CASSLFGGANTGELFF
j_gene: TRBJ2-7; d_gene: NA; v_gene: TRBV4-1; abundance: NA; CDR3nt: TGCGCCAGCAGCCCCGAGGCGACAGTAACCTACGAGCAGTACTTC; CDR3aa: CASSPEATVTYEQYF
j_gene: TRBJ1-6; d_gene: TRBD1; v_gene: TRBV19; abundance: NA; CDR3nt: TGTGCCAGCCGAGGACAGGGGGATTCACCCCTCCACTTT; CDR3aa: CASRGQGDSPLHF
j_gene: TRBJ2-1; d_gene: NA; v_gene: TRBV12-1; abundance: NA; CDR3nt: TGTGCCAGCAGCTCTACTCCGACAGTAACAATGGTGAATGAGCAGTTCTTC; CDR3aa: CASSSTPTVTMVNEQFF
j_gene: TRBJ2-3; d_gene: NA; v_gene: TRBV6-6; abundance: once; CDR3nt: TGTGCCAGCAGCCCACAAAGAGGAAACACAGATACGCAGTATTTT; CDR3aa: CASSPQRGNTDTQYF
j_gene: TRBJ1-5; d_gene: TRBD1; v_gene: TRBV27; abundance: NA; CDR3nt: TGTGCCAGCAGTTTACGGGGACAGGGAAGTATCCAGCCCCAGCATTTT; CDR3aa: CASSLRGQGSIQPQHF
j_gene: TRBJ1-4; d_gene: TRBD1; v_gene: TRBV10-3; abundance: NA; CDR3nt: TGTGCCATCAGTGAGTCGAGACAGGGGGCTGAAAAACTGTTTTTT; CDR3aa: CAISESRQGAEKLFF
j_gene: TRBJ2-7; d_gene: NA; v_gene: TRBV4-3; abundance: few; CDR3nt: TGCGCCAGCAGCCAACGCCAGGGTTTGGAGCAGTACTTC; CDR3aa: CASSQRQGLEQYF
j_gene: TRBJ2-3; d_gene: TRBD1; v_gene: TRBV29-1; abundance: NA; CDR3nt: TGCAGCGTTGAGGGTGGGGACAGTAGCACAGATACGCAGTATTTT; CDR3aa: CSVEGGDSSTDTQYF
j_gene: TRBJ2-2; d_gene: NA; v_gene: TRBV11-2; abundance: NA; CDR3nt: TGTGCCAGCAGCCCCCAGCGTATCGGGGAGCTGTTTTTT; CDR3aa: CASSPQRIGELFF
j_gene: TRBJ1-5; d_gene: NA; v_gene: TRBV7-2; abundance: NA; CDR3nt: TGTGCCAGCAGGACAGAGAATCAGCCCCAGCATTTT; CDR3aa: CASRTENQPQHF
j_gene: TRBJ2-5; d_gene: NA; v_gene: TRBV29-1; abundance: NA; CDR3nt: TGCAGCGTTGATGCACGGGATCAAGAGACCCAGTACTTC; CDR3aa: CSVDARDQETQYF
j_gene: TRBJ1-5; d_gene: NA; v_gene: TRBV25-1; abundance: NA; CDR3nt: TGTGCCAGCAGTGATGGCAGCAATCAGCCCCAGCATTTT; CDR3aa: CASSDGSNQPQHF
j_gene: TRBJ1-5; d_gene: NA; v_gene: TRBV12-2; abundance: NA; CDR3nt: TGTGCAAGTCGCCTTCTCGCGGGACAGCGGAATCAGCCCCAGCATTTT; CDR3aa: CASRLLAGQRNQPQHF
j_gene: TRBJ2-1; d_gene: NA; v_gene: TRBV29-1; abundance: NA; CDR3nt: TGCAGCATTGAGGGGCTGAGCTCCTACAATGAGCAGTTCTTC; CDR3aa: CSIEGLSSYNEQFF
j_gene: TRBJ1-2; d_gene: NA; v_gene: TRBV28; abundance: NA; CDR3nt: TGTGCCAGTCAGACCGGGTCCTATGGCTACACCTTC; CDR3aa: CASQTGSYGYTF
j_gene: TRBJ2-1; d_gene: TRBD2; v_gene: TRBV29-1; abundance: NA; CDR3nt: TGCAGCGTTGAATCGCGCGGGAGTGGTATCAATGAGCAGTTCTTC; CDR3aa: CSVESRGSGINEQFF
j_gene: TRBJ2-1; d_gene: NA; v_gene: TRBV5-4; abundance: NA; CDR3nt: TGTGCCAGCAGCCCTGAGCTAGCCGAACAGCAGTTCTTC; CDR3aa: CASSPELAEQQFF
j_gene: TRBJ2-1; d_gene: TRBD2; v_gene: TRBV11-3; abundance: NA; CDR3nt: TGTGCCAGCAGCTTAGAGTCTAGCGGGAACAATGAGCAGTTCTTC; CDR3aa: CASSLESSGNNEQFF
j_gene: TRBJ2-3; d_gene: NA; v_gene: TRBV28; abundance: NA; CDR3nt: TGTGCCAGCAGTCCCCTCGGGACTTCGAGTGGGGATACGCAGTATTTT; CDR3aa: CASSPLGTSSGDTQYF
j_gene: TRBJ2-1; d_gene: NA; v_gene: TRBV28; abundance: NA; CDR3nt: TGTGCCATCGAGGGGAATCGGGGGTACAATGAGCAGTTCTTC; CDR3aa: CAIEGNRGYNEQFF
j_gene: TRBJ1-4; d_gene: TRBD1; v_gene: TRBV7-9; abundance: NA; CDR3nt: TGTGCCAGCAGCGTGGGACAGGGTCGGGGCACTAATGAAAAACTGTTTTTT; CDR3aa: CASSVGQGRGTNEKLFF
j_gene: TRBJ1-5; d_gene: NA; v_gene: TRBV6-5; abundance: NA; CDR3nt: TGTGCCAGCAGCCGACAGATCAATCAGCCCCAGCATTTT; CDR3aa: CASSRQINQPQHF
j_gene: TRBJ2-7; d_gene: TRBD1; v_gene: TRBV27; abundance: NA; CDR3nt: TGTGCCAGCAGGGGGACAGGGGGATTCTCCTACGAGCAGTACTTC; CDR3aa: CASRGTGGFSYEQYF
j_gene: TRBJ2-6; d_gene: NA; v_gene: TRBV21-1; abundance: NA; CDR3nt: TGTGCCAGCAGCCGTAACGTGGGTGGCGCTTCACTCGGGAGGGCTGGGGCCAACGTCCTGACTTTC; CDR3aa: CASSRNVGGASLGRAGANVLTF
j_gene: TRBJ2-1; d_gene: TRBD2; v_gene: TRBV28; abundance: NA; CDR3nt: TGTGCCAGCAGTCCTACGACTAGCGGGAATGAGCAGTTCTTC; CDR3aa: CASSPTTSGNEQFF
j_gene: TRBJ1-2; d_gene: TRBD1; v_gene: TRBV6-6; abundance: few; CDR3nt: TGTGCCAGTTCCCAACAGGGGGACTATGGCTACACCTTC; CDR3aa: CASSQQGDYGYTF
j_gene: TRBJ1-2; d_gene: TRBD1; v_gene: TRBV18; abundance: NA; CDR3nt: TGTGCCAGCTCACCACCGGGACAGGGAGTCGGCTACACCTTC; CDR3aa: CASSPPGQGVGYTF
j_gene: TRBJ2-2; d_gene: TRBD1; v_gene: TRBV7-2; abundance: NA; CDR3nt: TGTGCCAGCAAGTGGGACAGTACGAACACCGGGGAGCTGTTTTTT; CDR3aa: CASKWDSTNTGELFF